Shown below are 7 T cell receptor beta chains from a single sample sequenced in a study of early T cells in non-severe SARS-CoV-2 infection. TCRdb independently ran MiXCR on the 5' RACE reads; one entry per CDR3 protein. The table records 45,000 to 65,000 distinct CDR3 sequences, about 10% of them present only once. The sample comprised whole blood. Receptors originate from an adult who was a healthcare worker with PCR-confirmed SARS-CoV-2 infection or an uninfected control (not recorded which).

Ten or more counts support this clonotype. The rearrangement links TRBV29-1 to TRBJ2-5; D unclear. The length of the CDR3 is 13 residues. Per the germline V gene, CDR1 is SQVTM and CDR2 is ANQGSEA. V was cut by 7 bases and J by 0 bases, with 12 bases left in between. CDR3 sequence (DNA): TGCAGCGCCACGTTCCACAACCAAGAGACCCAGTACTTC. This encodes CSATFHNQETQYF.

Many counts were recorded for this clonotype. V gene TRBV7-2 combines with J gene TRBJ1-2, with D hard to call. V was trimmed by 5 bases and J by 3 bases, leaving 10 bases between them. Germline CDR1 SGHTA, CDR2 FQGNSA. The CDR3 sequence is 13 residues long. The CDR3 DNA is TGTGCCAGCAGCGTGACTGCGTACTATGGCTACACCTTC. Amino acid sequence: CASSVTAYYGYTF.

In DNA, the CDR3 is TGTGCCAGCAGCTCACAAAGGTCGGAAGAGACCCAGTACTTC. This translates into CASSSQRSEETQYF. This sequence joins TRBV7-9 and TRBJ2-5, with D unclear. CDR1 and CDR2 from the germline V gene are SEHNR and FQNEAQ (reference sequence). The V end lost 4 bases, the J end lost 3 bases, and 12 bases lay between the germline ends. This CDR3 comprises 14 residues.

This clonotype showed up just a few times. The CDR3 region is CSARQGLYEQYF. CDR3 DNA: TGCAGTGCGAGACAGGGACTATACGAGCAGTACTTC. J is TRBJ2-7 and V is TRBV20-1; D assignment may be TRBD1 or TRBD2 (7 bases each). This CDR3 contains 12 residues. Trimming took off 6 bases at V and 4 bases at J, with 13 bases between the two ends. Germline V gene lookup returns CDR1 DFQATT and CDR2 SNEGSKA (reference sequence).

This clonotype was seen many times. This CDR3 reads CASSRPHVMYNEQFF. For the CDR3, the DNA is TGTGCCAGCAGCCGCCCTCACGTGATGTACAATGAGCAGTTCTTC. The J gene is TRBJ2-1, the V gene TRBV3-1; D unresolved. Per the germline V gene, CDR1 is LGHDT and CDR2 is YNNKEL (reference sequence). With 4 bases removed from V and 4 bases from J, the gap between germline ends came to 14 bases. This CDR3 contains 15 residues.

CDR3 region: CASSPTDSYHNEQFF. DNA of the CDR3: TGTGCCAGCAGCCCCACGGACAGCTACCACAATGAGCAGTTCTTC. This chain joins TRBV7-3 and TRBJ2-1; a possible D gene is TRBD1 (6 bases). This CDR3 spans 15 amino acids. Germline CDR1 and CDR2: SGHTA and FQGTGA. The V and J ends lost 5 bases and 5 bases respectively, with 16 bases between them.

This clonotype was seen ten or more times. This chain joins TRBV4-3 and TRBJ1-2, with D perhaps matching TRBD1 (6 bases). This CDR3 contains 15 residues. Germline V lookup: CDR1 LGHNA, CDR2 YSLEER. V was clipped by 0 bases and J by 8 bases, with 16 bases between them. DNA for the CDR3: TGCGCCAGCAGCCAAGATTCCTGGGGGCGCGAGGGCTACACCTTC. Encoded protein: CASSQDSWGREGYTF.